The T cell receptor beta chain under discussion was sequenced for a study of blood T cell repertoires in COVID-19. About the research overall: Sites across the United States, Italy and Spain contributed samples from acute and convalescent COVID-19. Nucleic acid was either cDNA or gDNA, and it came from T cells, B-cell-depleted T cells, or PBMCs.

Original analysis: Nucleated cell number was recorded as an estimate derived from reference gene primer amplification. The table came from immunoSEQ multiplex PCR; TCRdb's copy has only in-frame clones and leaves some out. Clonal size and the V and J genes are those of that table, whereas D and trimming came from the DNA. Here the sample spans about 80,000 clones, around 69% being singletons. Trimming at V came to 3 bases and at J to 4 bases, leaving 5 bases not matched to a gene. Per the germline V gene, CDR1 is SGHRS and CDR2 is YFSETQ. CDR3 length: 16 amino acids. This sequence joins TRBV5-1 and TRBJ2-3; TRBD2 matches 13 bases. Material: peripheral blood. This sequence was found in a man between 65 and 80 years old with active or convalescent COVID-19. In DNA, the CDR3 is TGCGCCAGCAGCTGGACACTAGCGGGGGGGCCAGATACGCAGTATTTT. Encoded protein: CASSWTLAGGPDTQYF.